This T cell receptor (beta chain) came from a study of shared clonotypes between healthy human individuals. The CDR3 extends over 14 amino acids. Germline loops: CDR1 SGHTA, CDR2 FQGTGA. For genomic DNA, unsorted samples relied on around 93 million PBMCs. In regard to this clone: Antigen specificity is unknown.

A deep-level run was used for the assay. Produced via immunoSEQ multiplex PCR; TCRdb's table is partial and in-frame only. The data hold about half a million clones, with approximately 77% observed a single time. Findings and limits, study-wide: In this cohort, only blood was sampled, and tissue repertoires likely differ. A limitation of the genetic and exposure-history diversity represented arose from few donors.

The chain carries TRBV7-3 and TRBJ2-5, with 12 bases identical to TRBD1. The tail of the sequence fits TRBJ2-7 better, so the J call may be wrong. The receptor's source is a woman aged 40 to 50 in good health. Some clones in this sample may be carry-over from other donors' samples. Sequences were obtained from PBMCs. CDR3 amino acids: CASSFGTGGGEQYF. CDR3 DNA: TGTGCCAGCAGTTTCGGGACAGGGGGCGGCGAGCAGTACTTC.